One and the same sample provided the 24 T cell receptor beta chains below, sequenced in a study. TCRdb called the RT-PCR reads again in MiXCR, with one record for every CDR3 protein. The table includes almost 700,000 distinct CDR3 sequences, about 14% detected once. The sample consisted of memory CD4+ T cells from blood. These receptors originate from a female donor in good health, serving as a healthy control.

V usage is TRBV6-5 and J usage is TRBJ2-7; 7 bases agree with TRBD1. Germline lookup yields CDR1 MNHEY and CDR2 SVGAGI. J was trimmed by 2 bases and V by 6 bases; bases with no gene match: 7. This CDR3 comprises 14 residues. CDR3 sequence reads: CASSRDREPYEQYF. DNA of the CDR3: TGTGCCAGCAGCAGAGACAGGGAACCCTACGAGCAGTACTTC.

The chain employs TRBV15 and TRBJ1-4, with D maybe TRBD1 (5 bases). With 5 bases removed from V and 8 bases from J, the gap between germline ends came to 12 bases. Germline V lookup: CDR1 LNHNV, CDR2 YYDKDF (reference sequence). The CDR3 is 13 residues long. CDR3 DNA: TGTGCCACCAGCTTGACCGGGGGAGAAAAACTGTTTTTT. This codes for CATSLTGGEKLFF. The full variable domain, with the rest looked up from reference TRBV15 and TRBJ1-4, is DAMVIQNPRYQVTQFGKPVTLSCSQTLNHNVMYWYQQKSSQAPKLLFHYYDKDFNNEADTPDNFQSRRPNTSFCFLDIRSPGLGDTAMYLCATSLTGGEKLFFGSGTQLSVL.

The V gene is TRBV24-1, the J gene TRBJ2-1, with a possible D match to TRBD2 (6 bases). In germline, CDR1 is KGHDR, CDR2 SFDVKD. V lost 5 bases and J lost 15, with 19 bases in between. This CDR3 is 13 amino acids long. The DNA of the CDR3 is TGTGCCACCAGTGGAAATTCAATGGACTATCTGTTCTTC. It encodes CATSGNSMDYLFF.

This chain joins TRBV19 and TRBJ2-6; TRBD1 matches 8 bases. Germline lookup yields CDR1 LNHDA and CDR2 SQIVND (reference sequence). The CDR3 has 14 residues. The V gene end was trimmed by 8 bases and the J gene end by 1 base; junction bases not matched to a gene: 1. CDR3 loop: CASDRGSGANVLTF. The DNA for the CDR3 is TGTGCCAGTGACAGGGGATCTGGGGCCAACGTCCTGACTTTC.

In its sample, this clonotype was seen many times. This sequence joins TRBV6-6 and TRBJ2-5, with D maybe TRBD1 (6 bases). Germline V CDR1 and CDR2: MNHNY, SVGAGI (reference sequence). The length of the CDR3 is 13 residues. The V and J ends lost 6 bases and 3 bases respectively, with 11 bases between them. The CDR3 DNA follows: TGTGCCAGCAGCTTCGACAGGAAAGAGACCCAGTACTTC. It yields the protein CASSFDRKETQYF.

The table lists this clonotype with a few counts. The chain joins TRBV19 to TRBJ1-1, with D maybe TRBD1 (5 bases). The CDR3 consists of 13 residues. Germline V lookup: CDR1 LNHDA, CDR2 SQIVND (reference sequence). V was shortened by 3 bases and J by 10 bases, with 15 bases between the two germline ends. The CDR3 sequence is CASSMWGGQRAFF. DNA for the CDR3: TGTGCCAGTAGTATGTGGGGCGGCCAAAGAGCTTTCTTT.

This clonotype has only a few counts. The rearrangement links TRBV29-1 to TRBJ2-1; tentative D call: TRBD2 (5 bases). Per germline, CDR1 SQVTM and CDR2 ANQGSEA. V was pared by 3 bases and J by 7 bases, with 13 bases between. The CDR3 length is 13 residues. The CDR3 sequence is CSVEGSRDNEQFF. The CDR3 DNA follows: TGCAGCGTTGAGGGGAGTAGGGATAATGAGCAGTTCTTC.

The chain employs TRBV7-9 and TRBJ2-7; 7 bases fit TRBD2. Germline lookup yields CDR1 SEHNR and CDR2 FQNEAQ (reference sequence). This CDR3 has 15 amino acids. Trimming removed 4 bases from V and 3 bases from J; junction bases left unmatched: 9. CDR3 DNA sequence: TGTGCCAGCAGCTGGGGCGAGGGACTAATCTACGAGCAGTACTTC. This sequence encodes CASSWGEGLIYEQYF. The variable domain in full, with the rest retrieved from reference TRBV7-9 and TRBJ2-7, is DTGVSQNPRHKITKRGQNVTFRCDPISEHNRLYWYRQTLGQGPEFLTYFQNEAQLEKSRLLSDRFSAERPKGSFSTLEIQRTEQGDSAMYLCASSWGEGLIYEQYFGPGTRLTVT.

This clonotype was detected only a few times. This chain links TRBV5-1 with TRBJ2-7, with 7 bases matching TRBD1. Trimming cost V 4 bases and J 7 bases; bases outside gene matches: 11. The CDR3 covers 14 residues. CDR1 and CDR2 from the germline V gene are SGHRS and YFSETQ. CDR3 in amino acids: CASSEGQALGEQYF. The DNA for the CDR3 is TGCGCCAGCAGCGAAGGACAGGCCCTGGGGGAGCAGTACTTC.

This clonotype was seen only a few times. This chain links TRBV7-2 with TRBJ2-3; D remains ambiguous. The CDR3 sequence is 15 residues long. V was pared by 1 base and J by 2 bases, with 10 bases between. Germline V CDR1 and CDR2: SGHTA, FQGNSA. The CDR3 DNA reads TGTGCCAGCAGCTTAGTCGGGCTTCACACAGATACGCAGTATTTT. It translates to CASSLVGLHTDTQYF. Supplemented by reference TRBV7-2 and TRBJ2-3, the full variable domain reads GAGVSQSPSNKVTEKGKDVELRCDPISGHTALYWYRQSLGQGLEFLIYFQGNSAPDKSGLPSDRFSAERTGGSVSTLTIQRTQQEDSAVYLCASSLVGLHTDTQYFGPGTRLTVL.

This chain joins TRBV5-6 and TRBJ1-1; D is perhaps TRBD1 (6 bases). V lost 3 bases and J lost 2, with 17 bases in between. There are 16 residues in the CDR3. Germline V gene lookup returns CDR1 SGHDT and CDR2 YYEEEE. CDR3 bases: TGTGCCAGCAGCTCACACAGGGAGACTTACAACACTGAAGCTTTCTTT. This gives the protein CASSSHRETYNTEAFF.

The chain uses TRBV21-1 and TRBJ2-2; the table assigns TRBD1, which was not confirmed against the DNA. TRBV21-1 is assigned pseudogene status. The CDR3 sequence is 16 residues long. The CDR3 protein is CASSTQGKVDTGELFF. The CDR3 bases are TGTGCCAGCAGCACCCAGGGGAAGGTGGACACCGGGGAGCTGTTTTTT.

The sample holds many counts of this clonotype. V is TRBV29-1 and J is TRBJ2-3; TRBD1 matches at 9 bases. CDR1 is SQVTM, CDR2 ANQGSEA, per germline. V lost 4 bases and J lost 3; bases outside the gene matches: 5. CDR3 length: 14 residues. In DNA form, the CDR3 reads TGCAGCGTTGGGGGACAGGGAAGGACAGATACGCAGTATTTT. Translating gives CSVGGQGRTDTQYF.

This clonotype came up many times. CDR3 nucleotide sequence: TGTGCCAGCAGTTCAGCAGGGGGGTATGGCTACACCTTC. Protein product: CASSSAGGYGYTF. J is TRBJ1-2 and V is TRBV27, with TRBD1 identical over 7 bases. V lost 4 bases to trimming and J lost 5 bases; unmatched junction nucleotides: 4. The length of the CDR3 is 13 residues. CDR1 and CDR2 (germline): MNHEY, SMNVEV (reference sequence).

This clonotype turned up a few times. This sequence joins TRBV5-6 and TRBJ1-1; unclear D gene. CDR3 length equals 15 residues. Trimming left V 0 bases short and J 5 bases short, with 14 bases between. CDR1 is SGHDT, CDR2 YYEEEE, per germline. The DNA of the CDR3 is TGTGCCAGCAGCTTGGCAGTCTTGGGGAGAACTGAAGCTTTCTTT. It specifies CASSLAVLGRTEAFF.

The J gene is TRBJ2-5, the V gene TRBV11-2; 10 bases map to TRBD2. Germline V gene lookup returns CDR1 SGHAT and CDR2 FQNNGV. V trimming: 2 bases; J trimming: 1 base; junction bases outside the gene matches: 1. The CDR3 is made up of 15 amino acids. This chain's CDR3 is CASSLIAGGQETQYF. The DNA for the CDR3 is TGTGCCAGCAGCTTAATAGCGGGGGGCCAAGAGACCCAGTACTTC.

This CDR3 is CSARGTGLAGSYNEQFF. CDR3 sequence (DNA): TGCAGTGCTAGGGGTACCGGACTAGCGGGCTCCTACAATGAGCAGTTCTTC. V and J are TRBV20-1 and TRBJ2-1; 11 nucleotides align to TRBD2. V dropped 3 bases and J dropped 0; count of bases not matched to a gene: 7. CDR3 length: 17 amino acids. Germline values: CDR1 DFQATT, CDR2 SNEGSKA (reference sequence).

This clonotype was detected only a few times. CDR3 region: CASSRWSYEQYF. The CDR3 DNA reads as TGTGCCAGCAGCCGGTGGAGCTACGAGCAGTACTTC. This chain uses TRBV5-6 with TRBJ2-7; no clear D gene. The CDR3 extends over 12 amino acids. With 4 bases removed from V and 3 bases from J, the gap between germline ends came to 8 bases. Germline CDR1 reads SGHDT; CDR2 reads YYEEEE.

Only a few counts were recorded for this clonotype. This chain connects TRBV6-6 to TRBJ1-4, with no clear D. In germline, CDR1 is MNHNY, CDR2 SVGAGI (reference sequence). This CDR3 region has 13 residues. The V end was cut by 6 bases, the J end by 5 bases, with 10 bases between. The CDR3 DNA reads as TGTGCCAGCAGGTATCCCACAAATGAAAAACTGTTTTTT. Translated, it gives CASRYPTNEKLFF.

The chain couples TRBV15 to TRBJ2-3; 10 nucleotides agree with TRBD2. The CDR3 is 18 residues long. Germline trimming cut 0 bases from V and 3 bases from J; bases unmatched to any gene: 9. Germline V gene sequence: CDR1 LNHNV, CDR2 YYDKDF (reference sequence). The CDR3, as DNA: TGTGCCACCAGCAGAGATGCTGGTCTAGCGGGAGCTACAGATACGCAGTATTTT. Translating gives CATSRDAGLAGATDTQYF.

This clonotype was counted only a few times. The genes are TRBV20-1 and TRBJ1-6, with D perhaps TRBD1 (6 bases). The CDR3 is made up of 16 amino acids. Germline V gene lookup returns CDR1 DFQATT and CDR2 SNEGSKA (reference sequence). Trimming took off 2 bases at V and 5 bases at J, with 16 bases between the two ends. The chain's CDR3 is CSARQSWRDNNSPLHF. Written as DNA, the CDR3 is TGCAGTGCTAGACAATCCTGGAGGGACAATAATTCACCCCTCCACTTT.

This clonotype occurred many times. The chain couples TRBV20-1 to TRBJ2-2; 7 bases match TRBD1. Germline loops: CDR1 DFQATT, CDR2 SNEGSKA (reference sequence). CDR3 length: 14 residues. V lost 6 bases, J lost 0 bases, and 4 bases stayed unmatched. CDR3 nucleotide sequence: TGCAGTGCACTGGGACAGCCGAACACCGGGGAGCTGTTTTTT. This translates into CSALGQPNTGELFF.

The V call is TRBV7-9, the J call TRBJ2-1; D gene uncertain. The V gene lost 1 base and the J gene lost 9 bases, with 10 bases spanning the gap. The germline gives CDR1 SEHNR, CDR2 FQNEAQ (reference sequence). This CDR3 contains 13 residues. The CDR3 loop is CASSLEARTEQFF. In DNA form, the CDR3 reads TGTGCCAGCAGCTTAGAAGCTCGAACTGAGCAGTTCTTC.

This clonotype was counted a few times. The V and J genes are TRBV12-5 and TRBJ2-2, with 7 bases lining up with TRBD2. The CDR3 contains 15 residues. Per germline, CDR1 LGHNT and CDR2 FRNRAP. After removal of 0 bases from V and 7 bases from J, the junction contained 5 bases not matched to a gene. The CDR3 protein is CASGLVLGGYGELFF. CDR3 nucleotide sequence: TGTGCTAGTGGTTTGGTACTGGGGGGGTACGGGGAGCTGTTTTTT.